One and the same sample provided the 11 T cell receptor beta chains below, sequenced in a study of a mutant IDH1 vaccine in newly diagnosed glioma (dated by TCRdb to the early 2020s). The protocol used for the library was the immunoSEQ multiplex PCR assay. TCRdb's version of the immuneACCESS table is confined to in-frame rearrangements and falls short of the full clone set. An unresolved V gene accounts for under half of the shortfall where checked; the remainder is of unknown origin. This sample holds around 24,000 clones; about 89% were observed only once. In total, the top ten clones hold about 10% of the sample. What the time point label conveys for this sample: baseline, week 1 (first vaccination visit). Per the publication, the treatment or condition label means: pre-vaccination baseline after standard-of-care therapy. Sequencing used PBMCs, obtained from a glioma patient treated with radiotherapy, temozolomide or both. The source of these receptors is a man between 25 and 39 years old with glioma.

The chain has TRBV27 and TRBJ2-7, with a weak D call TRBD2 (6 bases). The CDR3 has 15 residues. Trimming removed 5 bases at V and 1 base at J, with 15 bases between. Germline V gene data show CDR1 as MNHEY and CDR2 as SMNVEV (reference sequence). In nucleotides, the CDR3 is TGTGCCAGCAGTGCCCGGGACTTCAGATCCTACGAGCAGTACTTC. Its translation: CASSARDFRSYEQYF.

The chain links TRBV19 to TRBJ1-5, with TRBD1 matching over 7 bases. The germline CDR1 and CDR2 sequences are LNHDA and SQIVND (reference sequence). The CDR3 is 15 amino acids. With 4 bases clipped from V and 0 bases from J, the junction kept 3 bases outside the gene matches. CDR3 amino acids: CASSTQGNSNQPQHF. For the CDR3, the DNA is TGTGCCAGTAGTACACAGGGGAATAGCAATCAGCCCCAGCATTTT.

This chain uses TRBV2 with TRBJ2-1; D is unresolved. V shed 7 bases and J shed 4 bases, with 23 bases lying between them. The germline V gene has CDR1 SNHLY and CDR2 FYNNEI. The CDR3 covers 17 residues. The CDR3: CASTRTPYSLGYNEQFF. The CDR3 nucleotides read TGTGCCAGCACCCGCACCCCGTACTCTCTAGGGTACAATGAGCAGTTCTTC.

This chain connects TRBV15 to TRBJ1-1; a weak D match, TRBD1 (6 bases). CDR3 length: 16 residues. Trimming removed 0 bases from V and 4 bases from J, with 15 bases in between. Germline CDR1 and CDR2: LNHNV and YYDKDF (reference sequence). The CDR3 nucleotides read TGTGCCACCAGCAGAGATTTAAGAGGGGGTATCACTGAAGCTTTCTTT. This gives the protein CATSRDLRGGITEAFF.

This chain links TRBV4-1 with TRBJ1-3; possibly TRBD1 for D (6 bases). V dropped 0 bases and J dropped 8 bases, with 14 bases sitting between them. The CDR3 is 15 residues long. Germline V lookup: CDR1 MGHRA, CDR2 YSYEKL. The CDR3 DNA sequence: TGCGCCAGCAGCCAAGAGGGCAGGGGTTTCGACACCATATATTTT. Protein: CASSQEGRGFDTIYF.

The chain uses TRBV19 and TRBJ2-1, with D possibly matching TRBD2 (6 bases). Trimming pared 3 bases from V and 0 bases from J, leaving 9 bases between. The CDR3 length is 15 residues. Germline values: CDR1 LNHDA, CDR2 SQIVND (reference sequence). CDR3 coding DNA: TGTGCCAGTAGTATTTCCGGGAGCTCCTACAATGAGCAGTTCTTC. Protein: CASSISGSSYNEQFF.

The chain combines TRBV10-2 with TRBJ1-1, with a weak D call TRBD1 (6 bases). There are 13 residues in the CDR3. Per the germline V gene, CDR1 is WSHSY and CDR2 is SAAADI. V lost 8 bases and J lost 4, with 14 bases in between. The CDR3 spells CASEGGSGTEAFF. CDR3 coding DNA: TGCGCCAGCGAGGGGGGGAGTGGCACTGAAGCTTTCTTT.

V is TRBV7-8 and J is TRBJ2-5; possibly TRBD1 for D (6 bases). The germline V and J ends were trimmed by 5 bases and 1 base, with 11 bases remaining between them. This CDR3 region has 14 residues. CDR1 and CDR2 from the germline V gene are SGHVS and FQNEAQ. CDR3 region: CASSAGQLQETQYF. The CDR3 coding sequence is TGTGCCAGCAGCGCCGGACAGCTCCAAGAGACCCAGTACTTC.

The chain carries TRBV7-9 and TRBJ2-7, with 9 nucleotides matching TRBD1. The CDR3 spans 17 residues. V dropped 5 bases and J dropped 0; count of bases not matched to a gene: 11. The germline V gene has CDR1 SEHNR and CDR2 FQNEAQ (reference sequence). DNA for the CDR3: TGTGCCAGCAGCCCAGCACCCGGGACAGGGAGCTCCTACGAGCAGTACTTC. Amino acid sequence: CASSPAPGTGSSYEQYF.

V and J are TRBV19 and TRBJ2-7; the match to TRBD1 covers 10 bases. The CDR3 length is 13 residues. Germline assignment: CDR1 LNHDA and CDR2 SQIVND (reference sequence). V was pared by 8 bases and J by 6 bases, with 7 bases of the junction left unmatched. CDR3 sequence: CASGTGAMGEQYF. Written as DNA, the CDR3 is TGTGCCAGTGGGACAGGGGCAATGGGCGAGCAGTACTTC.

The rearrangement joins TRBV19 to TRBJ2-7, with D possibly being TRBD2 (5 bases). V dropped 7 bases and J dropped 3 bases, with 10 bases sitting between them. The germline gives CDR1 LNHDA, CDR2 SQIVND (reference sequence). There are 12 residues in the CDR3. The CDR3 nucleotides read TGTGCCAGTACTGACACTAGCTACGAGCAGTACTTC. It specifies CASTDTSYEQYF.